These T cell receptor beta chains were read from a single sample in a study of post-analysis software for immune sequencing data. TCRdb reanalysed the PCR reads using MiXCR and keeps one entry per CDR3 protein. The data hold about 540,000 distinct CDR3 sequences, with around a third observed a single time. Material: blood. The source is a girl aged 2-17 years with multiple sclerosis. Each CDR3 is given with its conserved first and last residue. D genes are given only for firm matches. Rows give clone size only sometimes, using once, few, many, or a class for an expanded clone.

V: TRBV4-1
size: once
J: TRBJ2-4
D: TRBD1
CDR3: CASSQYRGQGGIQYF
DNA: TGCGCCAGCAGCCAGTATCGAGGACAGGGCGGCATTCAGTACTTC

V: TRBV6-2/TRBV6-3
size: -
J: TRBJ1-2
D: -
CDR3: CASRSGTGNYGYTF
DNA: TGTGCCAGCAGGTCCGGGACGGGGAACTATGGCTACACCTTC

V: TRBV12-5
size: many
J: TRBJ2-5
D: -
CDR3: CASGLWQEETQYF
DNA: TGTGCTAGTGGTTTGTGGCAGGAGGAGACCCAGTACTTC

V: TRBV20-1
size: -
J: TRBJ2-1
D: TRBD2
CDR3: CSARDMASGGSYNEQFF
DNA: TGCAGTGCTAGAGATATGGCTAGCGGGGGGAGCTACAATGAGCAGTTCTTC

V: TRBV5-1
size: -
J: TRBJ2-4
D: -
CDR3: CASSSGRNRDFNIQYF
DNA: TGCGCCAGCAGTAGCGGAAGGAACCGGGACTTTAACATTCAGTACTTC

V: TRBV20-1
size: few
J: TRBJ1-1
D: TRBD1
CDR3: CSCQGAWSTEAFF
DNA: TGCAGTTGCCAGGGGGCATGGAGCACTGAAGCTTTCTTT

V: TRBV20-1
size: -
J: TRBJ2-3
D: -
CDR3: CSGRYTDTQYF
DNA: TGCAGTGGGAGGTACACAGATACGCAGTATTTT

V: TRBV5-1
size: -
J: TRBJ2-5
D: TRBD2
CDR3: CASKLAGQETQYF
DNA: TGCGCCAGCAAGCTAGCGGGGCAAGAGACCCAGTACTTC

V: TRBV20-1
size: -
J: TRBJ2-7
D: -
CDR3: CSARAGYGQYF
DNA: TGCAGTGCTAGGGCGGGTTACGGGCAGTACTTC

V: TRBV4-1
size: -
J: TRBJ2-7
D: -
CDR3: CASSQVKGGEQYF
DNA: TGCGCCAGCAGCCAAGTAAAGGGAGGCGAGCAGTACTTC

V: TRBV18
size: -
J: TRBJ2-5
D: -
CDR3: CASSPLPRGETQYF
DNA: TGTGCCAGCTCACCACTTCCGCGGGGAGAGACCCAGTACTTC

V: TRBV5-1
size: few
J: TRBJ2-6
D: -
CDR3: CASTLRDPGANVLTF
DNA: TGCGCCAGCACCCTTAGGGATCCTGGGGCCAACGTCCTGACTTTC

V: TRBV6-5
size: -
J: TRBJ1-2
D: -
CDR3: CASSRDRLYGYTF
DNA: TGTGCCAGCAGTAGAGACAGGCTCTATGGCTACACCTTC

V: TRBV6-5
size: few
J: TRBJ1-6
D: -
CDR3: CAGGRDDNSPLHF
DNA: TGTGCCGGGGGACGGGACGATAATTCACCCCTCCACTTT

V: TRBV5-1
size: -
J: TRBJ2-3
D: -
CDR3: CASSRGGGRTDTQYF
DNA: TGCGCCAGCAGCCGTGGAGGGGGGAGAACAGATACGCAGTATTTT

V: TRBV20-1
size: few
J: TRBJ2-7
D: TRBD1
CDR3: CSARSFRTGGHEQYF
DNA: TGCAGTGCTAGATCGTTTAGAACAGGGGGGCACGAGCAGTACTTC

V: TRBV10-2
size: -
J: TRBJ1-1
D: -
CDR3: CASSDWRKNTEAFF
DNA: TGCGCCAGCAGTGATTGGCGTAAGAACACTGAAGCTTTCTTT

V: TRBV3-1
size: -
J: TRBJ1-6
D: -
CDR3: CASSHGLNSPLHF
DNA: TGTGCCAGCAGCCACGGACTTAATTCACCCCTCCACTTT

V: TRBV24-1
size: -
J: TRBJ2-3
D: -
CDR3: CATNDGHSDTQYF
DNA: TGTGCCACCAATGATGGGCATTCAGATACGCAGTATTTT

V: TRBV11-2
size: few
J: TRBJ2-1
D: TRBD1
CDR3: CASSLDPTGGYNEQFF
DNA: TGTGCCAGCAGCTTAGACCCGACAGGGGGCTACAATGAGCAGTTCTTC

V: TRBV12-3/TRBV12-4
size: -
J: TRBJ2-1
D: TRBD2
CDR3: CASSLVASGGWEQFF
DNA: TGTGCCAGCAGTTTAGTGGCTAGCGGGGGGTGGGAGCAGTTCTTC

V: TRBV6-2/TRBV6-3
size: -
J: TRBJ1-4
D: TRBD1
CDR3: CASLADRGEKLFF
DNA: TGTGCCAGCTTGGCGGACAGGGGTGAAAAACTGTTTTTT

V: TRBV5-1
size: few
J: TRBJ2-5
D: -
CDR3: CASSLTVTGETQYF
DNA: TGCGCCAGCAGCTTGACAGTTACGGGAGAGACCCAGTACTTC

V: TRBV29-1
size: -
J: TRBJ1-3
D: -
CDR3: CSVATGNTRYF
DNA: -

V: TRBV6-6
size: -
J: TRBJ2-7
D: -
CDR3: CASSPTREQYF
DNA: TGTGCCAGCAGTCCGACCCGCGAGCAGTACTTC

V: TRBV20-1
size: -
J: TRBJ1-1
D: -
CDR3: CSAIGAGRTEAFF
DNA: TGCAGTGCTATCGGTGCGGGAAGAACTGAAGCTTTCTTT

V: TRBV20-1
size: -
J: TRBJ2-3
D: -
CDR3: CSGQVRGGSTDTQYF
DNA: TGCAGTGGTCAGGTTCGAGGGGGGAGCACAGATACGCAGTATTTT

V: TRBV20-1
size: few
J: TRBJ2-3
D: -
CDR3: CSARAGPTGLTDTQYF
DNA: TGCAGTGCTAGAGCTGGACCGACTGGGTTAACAGATACGCAGTATTTT

V: TRBV20-1
size: -
J: TRBJ2-2
D: -
CDR3: CSAPGRSLAGELFF
DNA: TGCAGTGCTCCCGGGCGATCTCTCGCCGGGGAGCTGTTTTTT

V: TRBV5-1
size: few
J: TRBJ1-2
D: -
CDR3: CASRAGPDYGYTF
DNA: TGCGCCAGCAGGGCGGGACCAGACTATGGCTACACCTTC

V: TRBV7-2
size: few
J: TRBJ1-4
D: -
CDR3: CASSLAGVNEKLFF
DNA: TGTGCCAGCAGCTTAGCGGGGGTTAATGAAAAACTGTTTTTT

V: TRBV6-5
size: -
J: TRBJ2-7
D: TRBD1
CDR3: CASSTGGLYYEQYF
DNA: TGTGCCAGCAGCACAGGGGGCTTGTACTACGAGCAGTACTTC

V: TRBV19
size: few
J: TRBJ2-5
D: -
CDR3: CATGSSDNQETQYF
DNA: TGTGCCACTGGCTCCAGCGACAACCAAGAGACCCAGTACTTC

V: TRBV20-1
size: few
J: TRBJ2-1
D: -
CDR3: CSAGGLPYNEQFF
DNA: TGCAGTGCCGGAGGCCTACCCTACAATGAGCAGTTCTTC

V: TRBV20-1
size: -
J: TRBJ1-1
D: -
CDR3: CSARDPNGGTEAFF
DNA: TGCAGTGCCCGGGACCCTAACGGGGGCACTGAAGCTTTCTTT

V: TRBV5-6
size: -
J: TRBJ1-5
D: TRBD1
CDR3: CASSLWMPGTGNQPQHF
DNA: TGTGCCAGCAGCTTGTGGATGCCAGGGACAGGGAATCAGCCCCAGCATTTT

V: TRBV5-5
size: few
J: TRBJ1-4
D: TRBD1
CDR3: CASSIPGTVNEKLFF
DNA: TGTGCCAGCAGTATCCCCGGGACAGTTAATGAAAAACTGTTTTTT

V: TRBV24-1
size: -
J: TRBJ2-1
D: -
CDR3: CATSDPSFDSGTKEFF
DNA: TGTGCCACCAGTGACCCTTCGTTCGACTCAGGGACGAAAGAGTTCTTC

V: TRBV9
size: -
J: TRBJ1-2
D: TRBD1
CDR3: CASSQGGTGFLSGGYTF
DNA: TGTGCCAGCAGCCAAGGGGGGACAGGGTTTCTTTCGGGTGGCTACACCTTC

V: TRBV29-1
size: -
J: TRBJ2-5
D: TRBD1
CDR3: CSVEGRGETQYF
DNA: TGCAGCGTTGAAGGCAGGGGGGAGACCCAGTACTTC

V: TRBV29-1
size: -
J: TRBJ1-4
D: TRBD1
CDR3: CSAGQEATNEKLFF
DNA: TGCAGCGCCGGACAGGAGGCAACTAATGAAAAACTGTTTTTT

V: TRBV20-1
size: few
J: TRBJ2-3
D: TRBD1
CDR3: CSARYRGKNTQYF
DNA: TGCAGTGCTAGATACAGGGGCAAGAATACGCAGTATTTT

V: TRBV5-1
size: few
J: TRBJ2-6
D: -
CDR3: CASSFGSTSGANVLTF
DNA: TGCGCCAGCAGCTTCGGCAGTACCTCTGGGGCCAACGTCCTGACTTTC

V: TRBV5-1
size: many
J: TRBJ2-3
D: TRBD2
CDR3: CASSTGLAGSTDTQYF
DNA: TGCGCCAGCAGCACGGGACTAGCGGGGTCCACAGATACGCAGTATTTT

V: TRBV4-1
size: -
J: TRBJ1-2
D: TRBD1
CDR3: CASSQDRGPPYGYTF
DNA: TGCGCCAGCAGCCAAGACAGGGGGCCGCCCTATGGCTACACCTTC

V: TRBV6-5
size: few
J: TRBJ1-6
D: -
CDR3: CASSYSELVGSNSPLHF
DNA: TGTGCCAGCAGTTACTCCGAGTTGGTAGGATCGAATTCACCCCTCCACTTT

V: TRBV12-3/TRBV12-4
size: -
J: TRBJ2-2
D: TRBD1
CDR3: CASIISGTGRAGELFF
DNA: TGTGCCAGCATCATAAGCGGGACAGGGAGGGCCGGGGAGCTGTTTTTT

V: TRBV9
size: -
J: TRBJ1-2
D: -
CDR3: CASSERGLGDYGYTF
DNA: TGTGCCAGCAGCGAGAGGGGTCTGGGCGACTATGGCTACACCTTC

V: TRBV7-9
size: -
J: TRBJ1-1
D: -
CDR3: CASSPGPESAFF
DNA: TGTGCCAGCAGCCCCGGTCCAGAATCGGCTTTCTTT

V: TRBV6-5
size: few
J: TRBJ1-1
D: TRBD1
CDR3: CASSFRTGGTEAFF
DNA: TGTGCCAGCAGTTTTAGGACAGGGGGCACTGAAGCTTTCTTT

V: TRBV11-2
size: few
J: TRBJ2-6
D: -
CDR3: CASSLWHSGANVLTF
DNA: TGTGCCAGCAGCTTATGGCACTCTGGGGCCAACGTCCTGACTTTC

V: TRBV5-6
size: many
J: TRBJ2-3
D: TRBD1
CDR3: CASSPLGGLPSTDTQYF
DNA: TGTGCCAGTTCCCCGTTAGGGGGCCTCCCTAGCACAGATACGCAGTATTTT

V: TRBV20-1
size: -
J: TRBJ1-4
D: TRBD1
CDR3: CSAIPTGGVEKLFF
DNA: TGCAGTGCCATCCCGACAGGGGGGGTTGAAAAACTGTTTTTT

V: TRBV5-1
size: few
J: TRBJ1-6
D: -
CDR3: CACREVENSPLHF
DNA: TGCGCCTGCAGAGAGGTGGAGAACTCACCCCTCCACTTT

V: TRBV9
size: few
J: TRBJ1-1
D: -
CDR3: CASSGPNTMNTEAFF
DNA: TGTGCCAGCAGCGGACCGAATACTATGAACACTGAAGCTTTCTTT